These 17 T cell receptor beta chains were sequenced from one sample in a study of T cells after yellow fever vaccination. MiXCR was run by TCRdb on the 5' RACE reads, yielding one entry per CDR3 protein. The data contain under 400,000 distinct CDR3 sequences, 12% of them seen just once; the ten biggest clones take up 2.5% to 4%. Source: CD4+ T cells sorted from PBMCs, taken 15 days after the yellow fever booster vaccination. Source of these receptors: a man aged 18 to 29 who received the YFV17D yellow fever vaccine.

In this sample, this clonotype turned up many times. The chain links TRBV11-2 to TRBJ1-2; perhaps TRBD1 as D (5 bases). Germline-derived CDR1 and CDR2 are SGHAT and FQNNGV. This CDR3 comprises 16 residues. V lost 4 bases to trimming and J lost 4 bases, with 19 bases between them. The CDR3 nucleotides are TGTGCCAGCAGCTCCCTCCGAGACAAGAGGGGCTATGGCTACACCTTC. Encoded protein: CASSSLRDKRGYGYTF. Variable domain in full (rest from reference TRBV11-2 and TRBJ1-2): EAGVAQSPRYKIIEKRQSVAFWCNPISGHATLYWYQQILGQGPKLLIQFQNNGVVDDSQLPKDRFSAERLKGVDSTLKIQPAKLEDSAVYLCASSSLRDKRGYGYTFGSGTRLTVV.

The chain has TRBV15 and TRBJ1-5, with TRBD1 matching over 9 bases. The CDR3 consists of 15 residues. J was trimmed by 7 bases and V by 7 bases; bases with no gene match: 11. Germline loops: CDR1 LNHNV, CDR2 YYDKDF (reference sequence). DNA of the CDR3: TGTGCCACCACCGCGGACAGGGGCGTTTGGCAGCCCCAGCATTTT. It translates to CATTADRGVWQPQHF.

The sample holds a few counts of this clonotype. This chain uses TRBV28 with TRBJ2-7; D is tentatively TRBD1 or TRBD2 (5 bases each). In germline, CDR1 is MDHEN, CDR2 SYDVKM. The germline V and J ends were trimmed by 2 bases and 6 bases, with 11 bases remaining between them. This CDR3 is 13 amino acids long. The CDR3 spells CASSLQGVGEQYV. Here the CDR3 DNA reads TGTGCCAGCAGTTTACAGGGAGTTGGCGAGCAGTACGTC.

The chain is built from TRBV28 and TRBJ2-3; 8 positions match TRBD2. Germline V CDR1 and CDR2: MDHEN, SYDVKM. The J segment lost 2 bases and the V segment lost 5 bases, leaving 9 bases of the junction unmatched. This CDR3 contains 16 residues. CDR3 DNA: TGTGCCAGCAGTGCCATCACTAGCGGCGACACAGATACGCAGTATTTT. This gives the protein CASSAITSGDTDTQYF.

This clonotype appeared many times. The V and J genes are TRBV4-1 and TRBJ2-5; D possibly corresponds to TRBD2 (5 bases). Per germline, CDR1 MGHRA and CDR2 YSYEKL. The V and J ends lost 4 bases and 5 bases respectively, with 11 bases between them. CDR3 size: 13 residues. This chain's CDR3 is CASSRVLAETQYF. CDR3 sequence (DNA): TGCGCCAGCAGCCGAGTCTTAGCGGAGACCCAGTACTTC.

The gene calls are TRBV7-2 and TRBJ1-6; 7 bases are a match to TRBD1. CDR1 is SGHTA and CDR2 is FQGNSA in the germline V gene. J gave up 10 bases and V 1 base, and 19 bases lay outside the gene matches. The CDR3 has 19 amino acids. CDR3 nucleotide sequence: TGTGCCAGCAGCTTAGTAGTTTCTCTAGGGACAGCCCTAGGGTCACCCCTCCACTTT. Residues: CASSLVVSLGTALGSPLHF.

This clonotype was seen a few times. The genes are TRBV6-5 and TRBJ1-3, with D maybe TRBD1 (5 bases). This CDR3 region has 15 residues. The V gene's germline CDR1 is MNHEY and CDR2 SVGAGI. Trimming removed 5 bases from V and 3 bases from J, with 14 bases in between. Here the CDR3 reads CASSTAGLFGNTIYF. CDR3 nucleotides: TGTGCCAGCAGTACCGCAGGGCTCTTTGGAAACACCATATATTTT.

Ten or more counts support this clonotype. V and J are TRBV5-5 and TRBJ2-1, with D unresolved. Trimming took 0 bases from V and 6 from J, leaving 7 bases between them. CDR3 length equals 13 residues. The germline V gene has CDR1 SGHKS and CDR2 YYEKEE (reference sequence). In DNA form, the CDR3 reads TGTGCCAGCAGCTTGGTCAGGAGCAATGAGCAGTTCTTC. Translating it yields CASSLVRSNEQFF.

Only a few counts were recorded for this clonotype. CDR3 DNA sequence: TGTGCCAGCAGCTTAGGGCAGGCTGGAAACACCATATATTTT. Translating it yields CASSLGQAGNTIYF. This chain uses TRBV7-2 with TRBJ1-3; unclear D gene. The V end lost 1 base, the J end lost 2 bases, and 6 bases lay between the germline ends. The CDR3 is 14 residues long. Germline loops: CDR1 SGHTA, CDR2 FQGNSA.

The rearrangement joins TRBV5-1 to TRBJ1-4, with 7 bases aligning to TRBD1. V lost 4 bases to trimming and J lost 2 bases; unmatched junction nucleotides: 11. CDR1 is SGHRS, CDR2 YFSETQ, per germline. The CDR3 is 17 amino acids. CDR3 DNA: TGCGCCAGCAGCATCACACCATTACAGGGGACTAATGAAAAACTGTTTTTT. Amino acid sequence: CASSITPLQGTNEKLFF.

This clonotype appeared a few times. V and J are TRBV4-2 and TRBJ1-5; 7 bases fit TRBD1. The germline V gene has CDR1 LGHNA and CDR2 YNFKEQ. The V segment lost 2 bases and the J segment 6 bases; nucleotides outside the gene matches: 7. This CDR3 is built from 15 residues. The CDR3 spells CASSQPTGEPQPQHF. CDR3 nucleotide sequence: TGTGCCAGCAGCCAACCCACAGGGGAACCTCAGCCCCAGCATTTT.

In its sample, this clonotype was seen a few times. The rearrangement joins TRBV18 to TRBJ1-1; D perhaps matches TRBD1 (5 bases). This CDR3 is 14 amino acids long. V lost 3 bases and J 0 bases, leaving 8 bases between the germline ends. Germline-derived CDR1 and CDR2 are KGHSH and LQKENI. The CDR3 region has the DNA TGTGCCAGCTCACCCCTGACAGTGAACACTGAAGCTTTCTTT. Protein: CASSPLTVNTEAFF.

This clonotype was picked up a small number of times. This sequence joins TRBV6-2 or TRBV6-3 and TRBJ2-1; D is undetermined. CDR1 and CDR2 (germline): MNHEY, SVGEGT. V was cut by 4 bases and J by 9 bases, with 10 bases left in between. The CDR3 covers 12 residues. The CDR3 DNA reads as TGTGCCAGCAGTTCGAGACTTTCTGAGCAGTTCTTC. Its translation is CASSSRLSEQFF.

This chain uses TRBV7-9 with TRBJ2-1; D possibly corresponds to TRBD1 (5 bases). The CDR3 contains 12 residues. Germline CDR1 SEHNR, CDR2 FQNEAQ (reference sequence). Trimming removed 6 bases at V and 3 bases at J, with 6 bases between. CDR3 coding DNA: TGTGCCAGCAGTGACAGCTACAATGAGCAGTTCTTC. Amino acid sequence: CASSDSYNEQFF.

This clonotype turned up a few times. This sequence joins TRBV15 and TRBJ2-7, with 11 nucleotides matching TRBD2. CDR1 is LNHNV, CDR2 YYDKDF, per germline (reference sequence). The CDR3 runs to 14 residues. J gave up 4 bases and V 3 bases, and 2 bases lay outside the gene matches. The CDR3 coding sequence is TGTGCCACCAGCAGGCGACTAGCGGGGTACGAGCAGTACTTC. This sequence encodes CATSRRLAGYEQYF.

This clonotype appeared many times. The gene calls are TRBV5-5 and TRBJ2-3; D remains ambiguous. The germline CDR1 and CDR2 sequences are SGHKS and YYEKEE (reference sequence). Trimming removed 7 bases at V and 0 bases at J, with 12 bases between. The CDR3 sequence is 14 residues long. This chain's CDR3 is CASDVIVSTDTQYF. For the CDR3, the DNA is TGTGCCAGCGACGTGATTGTTAGCACAGATACGCAGTATTTT.

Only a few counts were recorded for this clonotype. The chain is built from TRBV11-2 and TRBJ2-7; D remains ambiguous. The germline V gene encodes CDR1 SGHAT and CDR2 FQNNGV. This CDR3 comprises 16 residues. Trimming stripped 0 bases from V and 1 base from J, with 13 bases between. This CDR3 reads CASSLEATDVSYEQYV. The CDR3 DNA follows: TGTGCCAGCAGCTTAGAGGCTACGGACGTGTCCTACGAGCAGTACGTC.